This passage covers 14 T cell receptor beta chains from one sample sequenced in a study of blood T cell repertoires in COVID-19. Sequencing used immunoSEQ multiplex PCR; TCRdb keeps in-frame clones, though not all of them. The sample shows some 240,000 clones, around four fifths of them seen only once. The sample taken for sequencing was peripheral blood. These receptors all stem from a woman aged 70-85 years with COVID-19, enrolled during active disease.

This chain links TRBV27 with TRBJ1-2, with D possibly being TRBD1 (6 bases). CDR3 length equals 16 residues. Germline V lookup: CDR1 MNHEY, CDR2 SMNVEV (reference sequence). The V gene lost 6 bases and the J gene lost 4 bases, with 21 bases spanning the gap. Here the CDR3 DNA reads TGTGCCAGCAGCGAGATTTATGGACAGTCCTTCTATGGCTACACCTTC. It translates to CASSEIYGQSFYGYTF.

The chain recombines TRBV7-2 with TRBJ2-3, with TRBD2 as a possible D gene (5 bases). V shed 1 base and J shed 1 base, with 12 bases lying between them. There are 16 residues in the CDR3. CDR1 is SGHTA and CDR2 is FQGNSA in the germline V gene. CDR3: CASSLGSGERTDTQYF. The CDR3, as DNA: TGTGCCAGCAGCTTAGGGAGCGGTGAACGCACAGATACGCAGTATTTT.

The rearrangement links TRBV7-9 to TRBJ2-3; 7 bases fit TRBD1. The CDR3 length is 14 residues. V gave up 6 bases and J gave up 4 bases; unmatched junction bases: 7. Looked up from germline, CDR1 is SEHNR and CDR2 is FQNEAQ (reference sequence). The CDR3 is CASRTRQGADTQYF. The CDR3 region has the DNA TGTGCCAGCAGAACTCGACAGGGAGCAGATACGCAGTATTTT.

The chain links TRBV28 to TRBJ1-2; no reliable D call. This CDR3 spans 12 amino acids. CDR1 is MDHEN, CDR2 SYDVKM, per germline. Trimming took 3 bases from V and 5 from J, leaving 7 bases between them. CDR3 protein: CASSFGEYGYTF. CDR3 sequence (DNA): TGTGCCAGCAGTTTCGGGGAGTATGGCTACACCTTC.

Concerning this clone itself: Other DNA sequences in the sample encode the same CDR3. The J gene is TRBJ1-1, the V gene TRBV4-3; D may be TRBD1 (6 bases). The CDR3 sequence is 13 residues long. Trimming took 0 bases from V and 5 from J, leaving 7 bases between them. In germline, CDR1 is LGHNA, CDR2 YSLEER. The CDR3 DNA sequence: TGCGCCAGCAGCCAAGACAGGGGAACTGAAGCTTTCTTT. Protein: CASSQDRGTEAFF.

A note on this clone: Other DNA sequences of this sample code for an identical CDR3. The chain uses TRBV4-3 and TRBJ2-3, with 7 bases lining up with TRBD1. Germline assignment: CDR1 LGHNA and CDR2 YSLEER. The CDR3 extends over 15 amino acids. V trimming: 1 base; J trimming: 4 bases; junction bases outside the gene matches: 5. The CDR3 nucleotides are TGCGCCAGCAGCCAAGGAGACAGGGCAGCAGATACGCAGTATTTT. Protein sequence: CASSQGDRAADTQYF.

The J gene is TRBJ2-7, the V gene TRBV7-2; 11 bases fit TRBD2. Losses at the gene ends were 5 bases for V and 4 bases for J; bases not matched to a gene: 4. Per the germline V gene, CDR1 is SGHTA and CDR2 is FQGNSA. The CDR3 is made up of 14 amino acids. The CDR3 nucleotides read TGTGCCAGCAGCAAGGGACTAGCGGCGTACGAGCAGTACTTC. It codes for CASSKGLAAYEQYF.

This chain connects TRBV2 to TRBJ1-5, with D possibly being TRBD1 (6 bases). The CDR3 has 15 amino acids. Germline V gene data show CDR1 as SNHLY and CDR2 as FYNNEI. The V and J ends lost 7 bases and 2 bases respectively, with 15 bases between them. The CDR3 spells CASTQGAGGNQPQHF. Written as DNA, the CDR3 is TGTGCCAGCACTCAAGGGGCAGGGGGCAATCAGCCCCAGCATTTT. Variable domain in full (rest from reference TRBV2 and TRBJ1-5): EPEVTQTPSHQVTQMGQEVILRCVPISNHLYFYWYRQILGQKVEFLVSFYNNEISEKSEIFDDQFSVERPDGSNFTLKIRSTKLEDSAMYFCASTQGAGGNQPQHFGDGTRLSIL.

The chain carries TRBV19 and TRBJ2-5; 12 bases align to TRBD2. Trimming took 7 bases from V and 4 from J; bases not matched to a gene: 7. The CDR3 is 15 residues long. CDR1 is LNHDA and CDR2 is SQIVND in the germline V gene (reference sequence). CDR3 nucleotide sequence: TGTGCCAGTATGACTAGCGGGAGTTCAGGAGAGACCCAGTACTTC. Its translation: CASMTSGSSGETQYF.

The chain joins TRBV3-1 (or the pseudogene TRBV3-2) to TRBJ1-2; D is ambiguous. Trimming removed 0 bases at V and 8 bases at J, with 10 bases between. This CDR3 has 13 residues. Germline-derived CDR1 and CDR2 are LGHDT and YNNKEL (reference sequence). The CDR3 region is CASSQDPGNGYTF. CDR3 nucleotides: TGTGCCAGCAGCCAAGATCCCGGGAACGGCTACACCTTC.

The V gene is TRBV18, the J gene TRBJ2-5; a possible D gene is TRBD1 (6 bases). This CDR3 comprises 15 residues. With 1 base removed from V and 2 bases from J, the gap between germline ends came to 11 bases. CDR1 is KGHSH, CDR2 LQKENI, per germline. As DNA, the CDR3 is TGTGCCAGCTCACCACGGGACATAAGACAAGAGACCCAGTACTTC. Protein sequence: CASSPRDIRQETQYF.

V usage is TRBV6-4 and J usage is TRBJ1-2; D perhaps matches TRBD1 (6 bases). CDR1 is MRHNA, CDR2 SNTAGT, per germline. V gave up 4 bases and J gave up 8 bases, with 20 bases separating them. CDR3 length: 15 residues. The CDR3 spells CASSALMGGAGGYTF. The CDR3 nucleotides are TGTGCCAGCAGTGCCCTCATGGGGGGGGCCGGGGGCTACACCTTC.

The chain links TRBV5-4 to TRBJ2-1; perhaps TRBD1 as D (6 bases). Germline values: CDR1 SGHNT, CDR2 YYREEE (reference sequence). Trimming removed 1 base from V and 6 bases from J, with 17 bases in between. The CDR3 has 16 amino acids. The CDR3 DNA follows: TGTGCCAGCAGCTTGCAGCAAGCACAGGGTCTCAATGAGCAGTTCTTC. As protein: CASSLQQAQGLNEQFF.

The chain recombines TRBV27 with TRBJ2-3; 9 nucleotides agree with TRBD1. The V gene end was trimmed by 3 bases and the J gene end by 6 bases; junction bases not matched to a gene: 4. The CDR3 totals 14 residues. CDR1 and CDR2 from the germline V gene are MNHEY and SMNVEV (reference sequence). The CDR3 here is CASSFGGQGDTQYF. In DNA form, the CDR3 reads TGTGCCAGCAGTTTCGGCGGACAGGGGGATACGCAGTATTTT.